The rows below give T cell receptor beta chains drawn from one sample of a study of CD8+ T cells in alopecia areata. Clones were read by immunoSEQ multiplex PCR, and TCRdb kept only the in-frame ones, dropping some. The sample contains roughly 200,000 clones, under 40% of which appear only once. The material was CD4+ T cells sorted from blood, obtained at approximately week 30, from a patient treated with tofacitinib. The receptors originated from a human donor with alopecia areata. CDR3s include the opening cysteine and the closing phenylalanine or tryptophan.

TRBJ1-1 TRBV5-6 CASSLGIHTEAFF
TRBJ1-1 TRBV29-1 CSARGEGTEAFF
TRBJ1-4 TRBV29-1 CSVESGQGNEKLFF
TRBJ1-2 TRBV25-1 CASSAREAYGYTF
TRBJ2-1 TRBV5-6 CASSRLGLAGISYNEQFF
TRBJ1-1 TRBV7-8 CASSFFRGNTEAFF
TRBJ2-5 TRBV10-2 CASRPGPGQETQYF
TRBJ2-1 TRBV18 CASSSRGNEQFF
TRBJ1-1 TRBV29-1 CSDFRGGTEAFF
TRBJ2-4 TRBV27 CASSRTGEGNIQYF
TRBJ2-7 TRBV5-6 CASSLIDRDSEQYF
TRBJ2-7 TRBV6-5 CASSYQGGSSYEQYF
TRBJ2-7 TRBV2 CASRDRDSASYEQYF
TRBJ2-4 TRBV29-1 CSVASGSATKNIQYF
TRBJ1-2 TRBV7-9 CASSRTDRPSILYGYTF
TRBJ2-6 TRBV7-2 CASSFISGSAGANVLTF
TRBJ1-5 TRBV6-1 CASSEDGNQPQHF
TRBJ1-2 TRBV2 CASNPQGIGYTF
TRBJ1-1 TRBV29-1 CSVRDRANTEAFF
TRBJ1-1 TRBV6-5 CASSHAGEGAAEAFF
TRBJ1-4 TRBV23-1 CASTERTRNEKLFF
TRBJ1-3 TRBV9 CASSGNAGNTIYF
TRBJ2-7 TRBV28 CASSLNPGLAGREQYF
TRBJ2-4 TRBV2 CASSELKTGFSIQYF
TRBJ1-4 TRBV29-1 CSVVREQGEKLFF
TRBJ2-1 TRBV7-9 CASSPQHGLANEQFF
TRBJ1-5 TRBV6-5 CASSYGIGSNQPQHF
TRBJ2-5 TRBV30 CAWSVKETQYF
TRBJ2-3 TRBV11-2 CASRDLAGWYTQYF
TRBJ1-4 TRBV30 CAWSVGGGRNF
TRBJ1-1 TRBV29-1 CSVAGRAGPTEAFF
TRBJ2-7 TRBV7-8 CASSADLSSYEQYF
TRBJ1-1 TRBV10-3 CAISGQVNTEAFF
TRBJ2-3 TRBV7-7 CASSFSGSDTQYF
TRBJ2-7 TRBV10-3 CAISSGIRIHEQYF
TRBJ2-7 TRBV23-1 CASSHPGQGNSSLSSYEQYF
TRBJ1-4 TRBV2 CASGRAFEKLFF
TRBJ1-2 TRBV30 CAWSGFYGYTF
TRBJ2-1 TRBV9 CASSSRREFDEQFF
TRBJ1-6 TRBV6-6 CASTSRPQGVGSPLHF
TRBJ1-6 TRBV30 CAWSADRGQGSPLHF
TRBJ1-5 TRBV4-1 CASSQDPSFSNQPQHF
TRBJ1-2 TRBV6-5 CASTRQGFTYGYTF
TRBJ1-5 TRBV15 CATSRGDTGNQPQHF
TRBJ1-2 TRBV5-1 CASSSQDSSRGYTF
TRBJ1-3 TRBV5-1 CASSLAGRGRRNSGNTIYF
TRBJ2-6 TRBV2 CATDEPSSGANVLTF
TRBJ2-3 TRBV30 CAWSGLAASTDTQYF